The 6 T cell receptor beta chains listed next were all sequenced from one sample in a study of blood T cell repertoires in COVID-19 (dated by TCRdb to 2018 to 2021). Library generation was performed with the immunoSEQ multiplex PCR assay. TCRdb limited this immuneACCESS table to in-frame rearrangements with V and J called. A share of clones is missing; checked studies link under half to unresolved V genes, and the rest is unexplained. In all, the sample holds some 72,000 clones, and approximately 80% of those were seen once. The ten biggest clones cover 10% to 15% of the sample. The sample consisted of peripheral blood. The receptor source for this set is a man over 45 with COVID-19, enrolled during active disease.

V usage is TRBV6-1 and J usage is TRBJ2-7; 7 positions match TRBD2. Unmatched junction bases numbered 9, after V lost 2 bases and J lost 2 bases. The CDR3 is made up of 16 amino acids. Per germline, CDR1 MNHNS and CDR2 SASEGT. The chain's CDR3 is CASSEITGGPTYEQYF. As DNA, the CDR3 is TGTGCCAGCAGTGAAATTACGGGAGGCCCTACCTACGAGCAGTACTTC.

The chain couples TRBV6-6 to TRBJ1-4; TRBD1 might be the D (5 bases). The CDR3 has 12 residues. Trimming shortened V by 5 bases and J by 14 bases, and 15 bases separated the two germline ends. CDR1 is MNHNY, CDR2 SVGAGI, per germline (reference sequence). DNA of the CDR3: TGTGCCAGCAGTGCGGGACTTTTGAGCCTGTTTTTT. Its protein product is CASSAGLLSLFF.

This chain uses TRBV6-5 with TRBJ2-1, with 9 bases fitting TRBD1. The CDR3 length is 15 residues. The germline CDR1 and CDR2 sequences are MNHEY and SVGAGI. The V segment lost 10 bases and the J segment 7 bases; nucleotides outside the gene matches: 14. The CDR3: CATRAGTGFENEQFF. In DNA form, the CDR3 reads TGTGCCACCCGAGCCGGGACAGGGTTTGAAAATGAGCAGTTCTTC.

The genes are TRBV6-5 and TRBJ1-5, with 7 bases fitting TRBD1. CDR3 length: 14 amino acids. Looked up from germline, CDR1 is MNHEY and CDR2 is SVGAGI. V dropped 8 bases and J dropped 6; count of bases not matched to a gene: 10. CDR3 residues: CASQENRGGQPQHF. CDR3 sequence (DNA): TGTGCCAGCCAGGAGAACAGGGGAGGTCAGCCCCAGCATTTT.

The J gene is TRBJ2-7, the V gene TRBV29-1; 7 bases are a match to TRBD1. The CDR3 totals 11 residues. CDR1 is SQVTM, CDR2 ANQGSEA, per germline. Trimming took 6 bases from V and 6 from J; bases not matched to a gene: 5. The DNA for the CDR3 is TGCAGCGTAACAGGGGTGAGCGAGCAGTACTTC. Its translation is CSVTGVSEQYF.

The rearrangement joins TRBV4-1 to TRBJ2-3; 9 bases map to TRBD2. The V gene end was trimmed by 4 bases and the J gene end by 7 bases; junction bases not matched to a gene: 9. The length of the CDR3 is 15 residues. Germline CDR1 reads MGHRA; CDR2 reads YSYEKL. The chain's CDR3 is CASSPGGAGGNTQYF. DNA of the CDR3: TGCGCCAGCAGCCCTGGAGGAGCGGGAGGAAATACGCAGTATTTT.